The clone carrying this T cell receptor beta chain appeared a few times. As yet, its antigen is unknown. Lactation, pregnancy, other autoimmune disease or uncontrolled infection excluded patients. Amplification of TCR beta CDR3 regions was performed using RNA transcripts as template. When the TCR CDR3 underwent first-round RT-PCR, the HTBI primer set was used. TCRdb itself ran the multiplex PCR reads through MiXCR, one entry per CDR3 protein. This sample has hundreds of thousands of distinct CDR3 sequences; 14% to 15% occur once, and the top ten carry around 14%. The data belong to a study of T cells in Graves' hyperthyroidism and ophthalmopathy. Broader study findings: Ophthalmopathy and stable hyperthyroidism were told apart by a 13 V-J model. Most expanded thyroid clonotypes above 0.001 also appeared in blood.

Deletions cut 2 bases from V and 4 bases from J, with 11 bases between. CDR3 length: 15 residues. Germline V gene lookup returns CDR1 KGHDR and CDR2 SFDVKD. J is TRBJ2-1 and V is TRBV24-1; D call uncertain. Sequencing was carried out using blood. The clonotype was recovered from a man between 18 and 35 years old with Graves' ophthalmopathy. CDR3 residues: CATSDSKDGYNEQFF. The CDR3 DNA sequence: TGTGCCACCAGTGATTCTAAAGACGGATACAATGAGCAGTTCTTC.